This T cell receptor beta chain was observed in a study of blood T cells in healthy people across ages. Peripheral blood from each donor was collected in a volume of roughly 9.2 milliliters. The germline V gene has CDR1 KGHSH and CDR2 LQKENI. The CDR3 length is 14 residues. Trimming took 3 bases from V and 6 from J, leaving 12 bases between them. This clonotype was observed a few times. Together with a sample-barcoded 5' primer, a J-beta primer mix was included in a second PCR lasting 7 to 11 cycles. One entry per CDR3 protein results from TCRdb running MiXCR on the 5' RACE reads. This sample has 1.2 million to 1.5 million distinct CDR3 sequences, with 42% found just once.

The material sequenced was blood. This receptor was identified in a woman between 18 and 30 years old in good health. V usage is TRBV18 and J usage is TRBJ1-5; D remains unclear. This CDR3 reads CASSPTLEGQPQHF. Written as DNA, the CDR3 is TGTGCCAGCTCACCGACTCTCGAGGGTCAGCCCCAGCATTTT.